This T cell receptor beta chain was captured in a study of early T cells in non-severe SARS-CoV-2 infection. One entry per CDR3 protein, called by TCRdb with MiXCR from the 5' RACE reads. This sample has some 54,000 distinct CDR3 sequences, with approximately 11% found just once. Details on this clonotype: At one boundary the junction diverges from the germline segment, which might be a read error.

The TCR comes from an adult who was a healthcare worker with PCR-confirmed SARS-CoV-2 infection or an uninfected control (not recorded which). The sample was whole blood.

The CDR3 sequence: CSANSGFQETQYF. The CDR3 DNA follows: TGCAGTGCTAACAGCGGTTTCCAAGAGACCCAGTACTTT. J is TRBJ2-5 and V is TRBV20-1; perhaps TRBD2 as D (5 bases). The CDR3 sequence is 13 residues long. From germline, CDR1 is DFQATT and CDR2 SNEGSKA (reference sequence).